One TCR beta chain is described in this entry. Losses at the gene ends were 10 bases for V and 1 base for J; bases not matched to a gene: 8. Germline V CDR1 and CDR2: ENHRY, SYGVKD. This CDR3 comprises 14 residues. This specimen comes from a study of control samples from healthy donors and cancer patients. The table came from immunoSEQ multiplex PCR; TCRdb's copy has only in-frame clones and leaves some out. Among about 120,000 clones listed, approximately 90% were seen once. The J gene is TRBJ1-1, the V gene TRBV10-3; 8 positions agree with TRBD1. The clonotype was recovered from a man aged 40-50 years in good health. The sequenced sample consisted of blood. The DNA of the CDR3 is TGTGCCACGTATAATCAGGGGGCGAACACTGAAGCTTTCTTT. It yields the protein CATYNQGANTEAFF.